This TCR beta chain was identified in a study of blood T cell repertoires in COVID-19. Sequencing used immunoSEQ multiplex PCR; TCRdb keeps in-frame clones, though not all of them. The data contain nearly 35,000 clones, approximately 93% of them singletons. V lost 8 bases and J lost 0; bases outside the gene matches: 12. CDR1 WSHSY and CDR2 SAAADI come from the germline V gene. The CDR3 has 16 residues. This clonotype originated in a human donor in a cohort sampled during active COVID-19. The chain carries TRBV10-2 and TRBJ1-1; 7 bases align to TRBD1. The sample comprised peripheral blood. In nucleotides, the CDR3 is TGCGCCAGCCACTCCTCTTCGACAGGGATGAACACTGAAGCTTTCTTT. It is translated as CASHSSSTGMNTEAFF.